The sequence of this T cell receptor (beta chain) was determined in a study of T cells in Graves' hyperthyroidism and ophthalmopathy. Germline V gene data show CDR1 as DFQATT and CDR2 as SNEGSKA (reference sequence). This CDR3 region has 15 residues. There were TCR beta CDR3 regions amplified from RNA transcripts. Carried out on the TCR CDR3, a first-round RT-PCR used the HTBI primer set. A single record per CDR3 protein comes from TCRdb applying MiXCR to the multiplex PCR reads. The table lists 600,000 to 800,000 distinct CDR3 sequences, roughly a third of them singletons, with less than 40% in the top ten. Concerning this clonotype itself: The junction shows a germline mismatch at one end, possibly a read error.

The sequence was collected from a woman aged 40-49 years with Graves' hyperthyroidism. Sample: blood. The V and J genes are TRBV20-1 and TRBJ1-1; 8 positions agree with TRBD1. The CDR3 protein is CNAKIRGLSIGEAFF. The CDR3 DNA sequence: TGCAATGCTAAGATCAGGGGGCTTAGTATAGGTGAAGCTTTCTTT.